The entry below gives a single T cell receptor beta chain sequence along with its context. Its antigen is still unknown. V lost 1 base to trimming and J lost 6 bases; unmatched junction nucleotides: 3. The CDR3 is 13 amino acids. CDR1 and CDR2 (germline): SGHNT, YYREEE (reference sequence). Scientists ran DNA taken from cultured CD4+ T cells through the Oncomine TCR Beta short-read assay for sequencing. TCRdb called the PCR reads again in MiXCR, with one record for every CDR3 protein. The sample gives 14,000 or so distinct CDR3 sequences, around 20% of which show up once; roughly 15% is in the top ten. Described treatment: roughly 10-day PBMC culture with coronavirus spike peptide pools or control peptides (ViraFEST assay). The data belong to a study of vaccination and CD4 T cells after COVID-19. Whole-study context: Samples were taken after vaccination, a median of around 76 days after dose two, with a range of 14 to 241.

The source material was cultured CD4+ T cells from blood. V and J are TRBV5-4 and TRBJ2-7; 8 nucleotides agree with TRBD2. This clonotype originated in a human donor with COVID-19. The CDR3 DNA reads as TGTGCCAGCAGCTTGCCCAGCGGGGGCGAGCAGTACTTC. It codes for CASSLPSGGEQYF.